One T cell receptor (beta chain) is described in this entry. No antigen is known for it. This record comes from a study of shared clonotypes between healthy human individuals. This was a deep-level run. Only in-frame clones appear in the TCRdb table, and some are missing; sequencing was by immunoSEQ multiplex PCR. Counted here are approximately 2.5 million clones, 85% to 95% occurring once; the ten biggest clones make up roughly 0.15%. Donors had no recently reported acute infections or vaccinations and were HIV-negative. Overall study findings and caveats: Depth was large, yet rarefaction showed that sorted-subset sequencing was incomplete.

There are 13 residues in the CDR3. CDR1 is MNHEY, CDR2 SVGAGI, per germline. The J segment lost 8 bases and the V segment lost 5 bases, leaving 7 bases of the junction unmatched. The specimen was naive CD4+ T cells sorted from blood. Subset denoted: CD45RA+ positively selected. The receptor's source is a man aged 18 to 29 in good health. The chain uses TRBV6-5 and TRBJ1-2, with 8 nucleotides matching TRBD1. This CDR3 is CASSRGTGPGYTF. For the CDR3, the DNA is TGTGCCAGCAGTCGGGGGACAGGCCCGGGCTACACCTTC.